The clone carrying this T cell receptor (beta chain) was observed many times. Its antigen is currently unknown. This sample stems from a study of T cells in Graves' hyperthyroidism and ophthalmopathy. Turning to the study itself: Blood from the periphery was taken at initial diagnosis, before any treatment. Study-wide findings and caveats: In blood, most of the thyroid clonotypes expanded above 0.001 were also present.

The TCR beta CDR3 regions underwent amplification using RNA transcripts as the source. In the first-round RT-PCR of the TCR CDR3, the HTBI primer set was used. TCRdb used MiXCR to reprocess the multiplex PCR reads, holding one entry per CDR3 protein. This sample carries about 700,000 distinct CDR3 sequences, 11% to 15% of them seen once, and the ten largest clones take roughly 10%. Hyperthyroidism in the patients, aged 18 to 65, was newly diagnosed and under 2 months in duration. CDR1 is MNHNS, CDR2 SASEGT, per germline. Between the trimmed V and J ends, which lost 3 bases and 7 bases, there was a span of 16 bases. The CDR3 spans 15 residues.

The chain combines TRBV6-1 with TRBJ2-1, with D possibly being TRBD2 (5 bases). Sequences were obtained from blood. This sequence was found in a woman aged 18-29 years with Graves' hyperthyroidism. The chain's CDR3 is CASSEDLNTGNEQFF. The CDR3 bases are TGTGCCAGCAGTGAGGACCTTAATACGGGAAATGAGCAGTTCTTC.